Below are 28 T cell receptor beta chains sequenced from a single sample in a study of beta chain features in type 1 diabetes. General study findings and limits: Shortening that was moderate but significant affected the TCRB CDR3s of Type 1 diabetes patients in all four CD4+ subsets.

Expressed TCRB transcripts got sequenced, as all isolated RNA was reverse transcribed. Generated by immunoSEQ multiplex PCR, the TCRdb table keeps only in-frame clones and is missing some. The top ten clones hold 0.028% of a sample with more than 250,000 clones, about a fifth of them seen once. Antigens of these TCRs are unknown. Sequenced sample: naive CD4+ T cells from blood. Receptor source: a woman aged 40 to 50 with type 1 diabetes.

The rearrangement joins TRBV7-9 to TRBJ2-1, with TRBD2 as a possible D gene (5 bases). Germline V gene sequence: CDR1 SEHNR, CDR2 FQNEAQ (reference sequence). The CDR3 contains 13 residues. Trimming pared 7 bases from V and 6 bases from J, leaving 13 bases between. The CDR3 loop is CASKEGSGNEQFF. CDR3 in DNA: TGTGCCAGCAAAGAGGGATCCGGCAATGAGCAGTTCTTC.

This clone occurred a few times. This chain uses TRBV6-1 with TRBJ1-2; maybe TRBD1 (6 bases). With 1 base removed from V and 3 bases from J, the gap between germline ends came to 15 bases. The germline V gene has CDR1 MNHNS and CDR2 SASEGT. The CDR3 length is 16 residues. In DNA, the CDR3 is TGTGCCAGCAGTGAAGGAACAGGGAACATCTACTATGGCTACACCTTC. This encodes CASSEGTGNIYYGYTF.

J is TRBJ2-7 and V is TRBV5-1; D is ambiguous. V was clipped by 0 bases and J by 5 bases, with 12 bases between them. This CDR3 has 14 amino acids. From germline, CDR1 is SGHRS and CDR2 YFSETQ. In DNA form, the CDR3 reads TGCGCCAGCAGCTTGGGTGATTCTATCAACGAGCAGTACTTC. It translates to CASSLGDSINEQYF. The entire variable domain, with the rest obtained from reference TRBV5-1 and TRBJ2-7, is as follows: KAGVTQTPRYLIKTRGQQVTLSCSPISGHRSVSWYQQTPGQGLQFLFEYFSETQRNKGNFPGRFSGRQFSNSRSEMNVSTLELGDSALYLCASSLGDSINEQYFGPGTRLTVT.

A word on this clone: The sample contains more than one DNA sequence encoding this CDR3. This chain links TRBV18 with TRBJ1-2; possibly TRBD1 for D (6 bases). Germline CDR1 and CDR2: KGHSH and LQKENI. The CDR3 covers 12 residues. V lost 3 bases to trimming and J lost 4 bases, with 6 bases between them. CDR3 sequence (DNA): TGTGCCAGCTCACCGGACAGCTATGGCTACACCTTC. This translates into CASSPDSYGYTF.

V usage is TRBV18 and J usage is TRBJ1-1; D ambiguous. Per germline, CDR1 KGHSH and CDR2 LQKENI. The CDR3 totals 13 residues. The V gene lost 5 bases and the J gene lost 1 base, with 8 bases spanning the gap. The CDR3 DNA reads as TGTGCCAGCTCAGCCGGAGAGAACACTGAAGCTTTCTTT. It is translated as CASSAGENTEAFF.

This clone came up a few times. V is TRBV9 and J is TRBJ2-5; the match to TRBD2 covers 11 bases. Germline V gene lookup returns CDR1 SGDLS and CDR2 YYNGEE. With 3 bases clipped from V and 1 base from J, the junction kept 8 bases outside the gene matches. The CDR3 spans 17 residues. The CDR3 DNA reads TGTGCCAGCAGCGAGACTAGGGGACTAGCGGTCCAAGAGACCCAGTACTTC. Its protein is CASSETRGLAVQETQYF. Complete variable domain (other parts from reference TRBV9 and TRBJ2-5): DSGVTQTPKHLITATGQRVTLRCSPRSGDLSVYWYQQSLDQGLQFLIQYYNGEERAKGNILERFSAQQFPDLHSELNLSSLELGDSALYFCASSETRGLAVQETQYFGPGTRLLVL.

The chain links TRBV4-2 to TRBJ2-3; 9 bases agree with TRBD1. CDR3 length equals 15 residues. V shed 4 bases and J 6 bases; nucleotides not matched to a gene: 8. Per germline, CDR1 LGHNA and CDR2 YNFKEQ. CDR3 nucleotide sequence: TGTGCCAGCAGCCGGGACAGGGACCCCTCGGATACGCAGTATTTT. Translation gives CASSRDRDPSDTQYF.

This clone was recorded a few times. V gene TRBV7-9 combines with J gene TRBJ1-1, with TRBD1 as a possible D gene (6 bases). V was clipped by 3 bases and J by 4 bases, with 12 bases between them. CDR1 SEHNR and CDR2 FQNEAQ come from the germline V gene (reference sequence). This CDR3 comprises 14 residues. The CDR3 region is CASSFFRGGTEAFF. For the CDR3, the DNA is TGTGCCAGCAGCTTTTTCAGGGGTGGCACTGAAGCTTTCTTT.

This clone was seen more than once but under ten times. This sequence joins TRBV9 and TRBJ2-7; 9 nucleotides match TRBD1. Germline CDR1 SGDLS, CDR2 YYNGEE. J gave up 4 bases and V 1 base, and 3 bases lay outside the gene matches. The CDR3 extends over 14 amino acids. CDR3 sequence (DNA): TGTGCCAGCAGCGTACGACAGGGGGGATACGAGCAGTACTTC. Translated: CASSVRQGGYEQYF.

CDR3 sequence: CASSPTTSANEQFF. In nucleotides, the CDR3 is TGTGCCAGCAGTCCCACCACTAGCGCCAATGAGCAGTTCTTC. V gene TRBV2 combines with J gene TRBJ2-1; the match to TRBD2 covers 7 bases. The CDR3 sequence is 14 residues long. The junction had 7 bases not matched to a gene; V was cut back by 5 bases and J by 6 bases. CDR1 is SNHLY and CDR2 is FYNNEI in the germline V gene.

The CDR3 nucleotides read TGTGCCAGCAGCTTCGAGTCCTCTGGAAACACCATATATTTT. As protein: CASSFESSGNTIYF. The chain has TRBV7-2 and TRBJ1-3; the D is unclear. Germline values: CDR1 SGHTA, CDR2 FQGNSA. CDR3 size: 14 residues. The V gene lost 3 bases and the J gene lost 0 bases, with 6 bases spanning the gap.

In its sample, this clone was seen a few times. The J gene is TRBJ1-2, the V gene TRBV10-3; TRBD1 might be the D (5 bases). The CDR3 is 13 amino acids. V shed 2 bases and J shed 7 bases, with 11 bases lying between them. Germline values: CDR1 ENHRY, CDR2 SYGVKD. CDR3 loop: CAISEPEGTGYTF. Here the CDR3 DNA reads TGTGCCATCAGTGAGCCGGAGGGGACTGGCTACACCTTC.

On this clone itself: The same CDR3 is also encoded by other DNA sequences in this sample. V gene TRBV29-1 combines with J gene TRBJ2-7, with 7 bases aligning to TRBD2. Germline V gene sequence: CDR1 SQVTM, CDR2 ANQGSEA. Unmatched junction bases numbered 3, after V lost 3 bases and J lost 7 bases. The CDR3 covers 11 residues. CDR3 region: CSVDRGGEQYF. CDR3 sequence (DNA): TGCAGCGTTGATAGGGGAGGGGAGCAGTACTTC.

This chain's CDR3 is CASSGSGPNEQFF. CDR3 sequence (DNA): TGTGCCAGCAGCGGTAGCGGGCCCAATGAGCAGTTCTTC. V gene TRBV9 combines with J gene TRBJ2-1; 7 positions agree with TRBD2. V lost 3 bases to trimming and J lost 6 bases; unmatched junction nucleotides: 3. This CDR3 has 13 residues. The germline gives CDR1 SGDLS, CDR2 YYNGEE.

This clone was seen a few times. The chain has TRBV14 and TRBJ2-1; 8 nucleotides agree with TRBD1. The germline V gene encodes CDR1 SGHDN and CDR2 FVKESK. V dropped 0 bases and J dropped 6; count of bases not matched to a gene: 4. There are 15 residues in the CDR3. Here the CDR3 reads CASSQDRGRVNEQFF. The CDR3 bases are TGTGCCAGCAGCCAAGACAGGGGGCGGGTCAATGAGCAGTTCTTC.

The rearrangement links TRBV23-1 to TRBJ1-2; 7 positions agree with TRBD1. TRBV23-1 has ORF status, its function being uncertain. The CDR3 has 15 residues. V shed 0 bases and J 4 bases; nucleotides not matched to a gene: 5. CDR3 sequence (DNA): TGCGCCAGCAGTCAATCTCAGGGGGTAACCTATGGCTACACCTTC. Amino acid sequence: CASSQSQGVTYGYTF.

This clone was seen a handful of times. The chain employs TRBV2 and TRBJ2-7; possible D gene TRBD2, 6 bases. Germline-derived CDR1 and CDR2 are SNHLY and FYNNEI. V was clipped by 7 bases and J by 2 bases, with 9 bases between them. The CDR3 has 12 amino acids. The CDR3 here is CASNGGTYEQYF. CDR3 DNA sequence: TGTGCCAGCAACGGGGGAACCTACGAGCAGTACTTC.

The chain couples TRBV7-8 to TRBJ1-6; D remains unclear. Trimming took off 6 bases at V and 9 bases at J, with 9 bases between the two ends. Germline lookup yields CDR1 SGHVS and CDR2 FQNEAQ. CDR3 size: 12 residues. The CDR3 sequence: CASRGERSPLHF. As DNA, the CDR3 is TGTGCCAGCAGGGGAGAGCGTTCACCCCTCCACTTT.

As regards this clone: In the same sample, other DNA sequences code for this CDR3. This sequence joins TRBV30 and TRBJ1-1; D uncertain. The germline CDR1 and CDR2 sequences are GTSNPN and SVGIG (reference sequence). Trimming pared 0 bases from V and 1 base from J, leaving 6 bases between. The CDR3 has 13 amino acids. The CDR3 here is CAWSVQENTEAFF. CDR3 sequence (DNA): TGTGCCTGGAGTGTACAAGAGAACACTGAAGCTTTCTTT. The full variable domain, completed using reference TRBV30 and TRBJ1-1, is SQTIHQWPATLVQPVGSPLSLECTVEGTSNPNLYWYRQAAGRGLQLLFYSVGIGQISSEVPQNLSASRPQDRQFILSSKKLLLSDSGFYLCAWSVQENTEAFFGQGTRLTVV.

V gene TRBV20-1 combines with J gene TRBJ2-7; tentative D call: TRBD1 (5 bases). Trimming shortened V by 8 bases and J by 6 bases, and 11 bases separated the two germline ends. Germline CDR1 and CDR2: DFQATT and SNEGSKA (reference sequence). This CDR3 region has 10 residues. In DNA form, the CDR3 reads TGCAGTACCTCAGGGATCGAGCAGTACTTC. As protein: CSTSGIEQYF.

This clone was seen a few times. This chain connects TRBV11-2 to TRBJ2-1; TRBD2 matches at 12 bases. The ends lost 5 bases at V and 7 bases at J; junction bases unmatched: 12. The length of the CDR3 is 17 residues. CDR1 is SGHAT, CDR2 FQNNGV, per germline. In nucleotides, the CDR3 is TGTGCCAGCAGCGCCCACGTCGGACTAGCGGGGCGGAATGAGCAGTTCTTC. Amino acid sequence: CASSAHVGLAGRNEQFF.

This chain uses TRBV5-1 with TRBJ2-6; D perhaps matches TRBD1 (5 bases). The CDR3 is made up of 16 amino acids. Germline assignment: CDR1 SGHRS and CDR2 YFSETQ. Trimming cost V 0 bases and J 2 bases, with 9 bases left between them. CDR3 bases: TGCGCCAGCAGCTTGGCTGGGGCAACTGGGGCCAACGTCCTGACTTTC. This encodes CASSLAGATGANVLTF.

About this clone: The same CDR3 is also encoded by other DNA sequences in this sample. The gene calls are TRBV7-2 and TRBJ2-3; possibly TRBD1 for D (5 bases). Germline CDR1 is SGHTA and CDR2 is FQGNSA. The length of the CDR3 is 14 residues. V was pared by 5 bases and J by 6 bases, with 15 bases between. The CDR3 is CASSLRQTTDTQYF. The CDR3 DNA reads TGTGCCAGCAGCCTCCGACAGACCACGGATACGCAGTATTTT.

This clone has a handful of counts. The J gene is TRBJ2-2, the V gene TRBV5-1; 8 bases match TRBD1. Germline V gene data show CDR1 as SGHRS and CDR2 as YFSETQ. The V and J ends lost 4 bases and 2 bases, in that order; junction bases with no gene match: 4. This CDR3 contains 15 residues. CDR3 region: CASSPDRVNTGELFF. Here the CDR3 DNA reads TGCGCCAGCAGCCCGGACAGGGTAAACACCGGGGAGCTGTTTTTT.

Of note for this clone: The sample carries other DNA sequences with the same CDR3. The gene calls are TRBV9 and TRBJ1-5, with D unclear. The CDR3 is 13 residues long. Germline assignment: CDR1 SGDLS and CDR2 YYNGEE. V dropped 0 bases and J dropped 4 bases, with 5 bases sitting between them. DNA of the CDR3: TGTGCCAGCAGCGTAGCGGGTAATCAGCCCCAGCATTTT. As protein: CASSVAGNQPQHF.

The J gene is TRBJ1-4, the V gene TRBV9; 9 bases fit TRBD1. The CDR3 consists of 15 residues. Trimming cost V 2 bases and J 11 bases; bases outside gene matches: 10. Looked up from germline, CDR1 is SGDLS and CDR2 is YYNGEE. CDR3 coding DNA: TGTGCCAGCAGCGTGGATGGACAGGGGAAGTTTAAACTGTTTTTT. This gives the protein CASSVDGQGKFKLFF.

This rearrangement joins TRBV9 to TRBJ2-3; D may be TRBD2 (5 bases). The germline V gene encodes CDR1 SGDLS and CDR2 YYNGEE. Trimming stripped 4 bases from V and 0 bases from J, with 12 bases between. The CDR3 is made up of 15 amino acids. The chain's CDR3 is CASSTTSSSTDTQYF. CDR3 bases: TGTGCCAGCAGCACTACTAGTTCTAGCACAGATACGCAGTATTTT.

This chain uses TRBV28 with TRBJ1-5; 9 nucleotides line up with TRBD1. Trimming at V came to 6 bases and at J to 3 bases, leaving 9 bases not matched to a gene. The CDR3 has 16 amino acids. Germline assignment: CDR1 MDHEN and CDR2 SYDVKM. In DNA form, the CDR3 reads TGTGCCAGCAGACTTCCCGGGACAGGGTCCAATCAGCCCCAGCATTTT. This translates into CASRLPGTGSNQPQHF.